These 21 T cell receptor beta chains were all obtained from the same sample, sequenced in a study of T cell repertoires in cytomegalovirus infection. Antigens of these TCRs are unknown. TCRdb redid the calling of the reads with MiXCR, one entry per CDR3 protein. This repertoire shows some 940,000 distinct CDR3 sequences, less than 35% found once; its top ten account for over 11%. The sequenced sample was cultured CD8+ T cells from PBMCs, obtained from culture after CMV antigen stimulation. The receptors derive from a human donor in good health (CMV status not recorded). Some clones in this sample may be carry-over from other donors' samples.

J is TRBJ2-1 and V is TRBV5-1, with 8 nucleotides matching TRBD1. The CDR3 loop spans 16 amino acids. Germline V gene data show CDR1 as SGHRS and CDR2 as YFSETQ. J was trimmed by 2 bases and V by 0 bases; bases with no gene match: 4. The CDR3 region is CASSLGSGGTYNEQFF. The CDR3 DNA follows: TGCGCCAGCAGCTTGGGTTCAGGGGGCACCTACAATGAGCAGTTCTTC.

The genes are TRBV20-1 and TRBJ2-3; D is ambiguous. The CDR3 has 13 residues. Per the germline V gene, CDR1 is DFQATT and CDR2 is SNEGSKA (reference sequence). Trimming removed 6 bases from V and 2 bases from J, with 12 bases in between. CDR3 protein: CSAMGSYTDTQYF. CDR3 coding DNA: TGCAGTGCGATGGGCTCATACACAGATACGCAGTATTTT.

This clonotype was recorded a few times. This sequence joins TRBV27 and TRBJ1-2; no clear D. The CDR3 is 11 residues long. Germline CDR1 reads MNHEY; CDR2 reads SMNVEV (reference sequence). V was cut by 10 bases and J by 7 bases, with 13 bases left in between. The CDR3: CATLSVSGYTF. The CDR3 nucleotides are TGTGCCACCCTCTCGGTGAGTGGCTACACCTTC.

The CDR3 bases are TGTGCCAGCAGCTTAAATCTGGGACCTTCAGAAGGCTACACCTTC. Translation: CASSLNLGPSEGYTF. The chain recombines TRBV13 with TRBJ1-2; D possibly corresponds to TRBD1 (5 bases). Germline values: CDR1 PRHDT, CDR2 FYEKMQ (reference sequence). This CDR3 is built from 15 residues. Trimming cost V 2 bases and J 8 bases, with 18 bases left between them.

This clonotype was seen repeatedly, ten times or more. The chain is built from TRBV7-6 and TRBJ2-1; TRBD1 agrees at 9 bases. V lost 4 bases and J lost 3; bases outside the gene matches: 7. The CDR3 spans 16 residues. Germline CDR1 SGHVS, CDR2 FNYEAQ. Here the CDR3 DNA reads TGTGCCAGCAGCTCTCGGACAGGGGCCCTCTACAATGAGCAGTTCTTC. This codes for CASSSRTGALYNEQFF.

A few counts support this clonotype. The CDR3 region is CAISDRGESYEQYV. Written as DNA, the CDR3 is TGTGCCATCAGTGACAGGGGAGAGTCCTACGAGCAGTACGTC. This sequence joins TRBV10-3 and TRBJ2-7; tentatively, D is TRBD1 (6 bases). V was shortened by 3 bases and J by 1 base, with 10 bases between the two germline ends. CDR1 and CDR2 from the germline V gene are ENHRY and SYGVKD. The CDR3 extends over 14 amino acids.

This clonotype was seen only once. V is TRBV7-4 and J is TRBJ2-5, with 8 positions matching TRBD2. The CDR3 sequence is 16 residues long. Germline loops: CDR1 SGHVT, CDR2 SQSDAQ. Trimming took 5 bases from V and 2 from J; bases not matched to a gene: 10. This chain's CDR3 is CASSPSQRGQQETQYF. The CDR3 DNA reads as TGTGCCAGCAGCCCTAGCCAGCGGGGGCAACAAGAGACCCAGTACTTC.

The chain is built from TRBV4-1 and TRBJ1-6; 7 positions agree with TRBD1. J gave up 14 bases and V 4 bases, and 8 bases lay outside the gene matches. The germline V gene has CDR1 MGHRA and CDR2 YSYEKL. This CDR3 region has 13 residues. The DNA for the CDR3 is TGCGCCAGCAGCCTCTACAGGGGCTCAACCCTCCACTTT. It is translated as CASSLYRGSTLHF.

This clonotype was recorded a few times. The chain has TRBV5-6 and TRBJ1-1, with D uncertain. This CDR3 region has 15 residues. Germline values: CDR1 SGHDT, CDR2 YYEEEE. Between the trimmed V and J ends, which lost 0 bases and 2 bases, there was a span of 11 bases. Written as DNA, the CDR3 is TGTGCCAGCAGCTTGGTAGGTGGAAGTAACACTGAAGCTTTCTTT. This gives the protein CASSLVGGSNTEAFF.

About this clonotype: This may be a read error, as it is one base from a much larger clone. This rearrangement joins TRBV7-2 to TRBJ2-5, with no clear D. The length of the CDR3 is 11 residues. CDR1 is SGHTA and CDR2 is FQGNSA in the germline V gene. The CDR3 DNA reads TGTGTCAGCAGCTTAGGGTGGGCCCAGTACTTC. Its protein product is CVSSLGWAQYF.

This clonotype showed up just once. This chain uses TRBV7-9 with TRBJ1-4, with D unclear. Trimming removed 7 bases at V and 7 bases at J, with 7 bases between. Germline V CDR1 and CDR2: SEHNR, FQNEAQ (reference sequence). This CDR3 region has 11 residues. The CDR3 is CASTDSEKLFF. In DNA form, the CDR3 reads TGTGCCAGCACTGACTCTGAAAAACTGTTTTTT.

The chain employs TRBV6-5 and TRBJ2-3, with 8 bases aligning to TRBD1. V was pared by 5 bases and J by 3 bases, with 10 bases of the junction left unmatched. From germline, CDR1 is MNHEY and CDR2 SVGAGI. The CDR3 has 16 residues. The CDR3 DNA is TGTGCCAGCAGTACAAGGACAGGGACTTCGACAGATACGCAGTATTTT. It yields the protein CASSTRTGTSTDTQYF.

The chain employs TRBV6-1 and TRBJ1-6; D is unresolved. In germline, CDR1 is MNHNS, CDR2 SASEGT. The CDR3 consists of 18 residues. V lost 6 bases and J lost 4, with 22 bases in between. CDR3 loop: CASSQEGSGPRYNSPLHF. Written as DNA, the CDR3 is TGTGCCAGCAGCCAAGAAGGGAGTGGGCCTCGGTATAATTCACCCCTCCACTTT.

This clonotype came up a few times. The V call is TRBV10-3, the J call TRBJ1-2, with D unresolved. CDR3 length: 13 amino acids. Germline V gene sequence: CDR1 ENHRY, CDR2 SYGVKD. V shed 3 bases and J shed 4 bases, with 9 bases lying between them. CDR3 residues: CAISETAVYGYTF. In nucleotides, the CDR3 is TGTGCCATCAGTGAAACAGCAGTCTATGGCTACACCTTC.

This sequence joins TRBV27 and TRBJ2-3, with 8 positions matching TRBD1. CDR3 length equals 15 residues. The V and J ends lost 3 bases and 3 bases, in that order; junction bases with no gene match: 5. Germline-derived CDR1 and CDR2 are MNHEY and SMNVEV (reference sequence). CDR3 in DNA: TGTGCCAGCAGTTTTTTAACAGGGGGTACAGATACGCAGTATTTT. As protein: CASSFLTGGTDTQYF.

This clonotype was seen ten or more times. This chain uses TRBV7-2 with TRBJ2-5; TRBD1 matches 10 bases. Germline V gene lookup returns CDR1 SGHTA and CDR2 FQGNSA. The V and J ends lost 4 bases and 2 bases, in that order; junction bases with no gene match: 4. The CDR3 has 15 residues. CDR3 region: CASSYRDRGQETQYF. DNA for the CDR3: TGTGCCAGCAGCTACCGGGACAGGGGACAAGAGACCCAGTACTTC. Looking up the rest from reference TRBV7-2 and TRBJ2-5 gives the full variable domain: GAGVSQSPSNKVTEKGKDVELRCDPISGHTALYWYRQSLGQGLEFLIYFQGNSAPDKSGLPSDRFSAERTGGSVSTLTIQRTQQEDSAVYLCASSYRDRGQETQYFGPGTRLLVL.

This clonotype was seen a few times. The J gene is TRBJ2-7, the V gene TRBV4-1; D remains ambiguous. This CDR3 spans 13 amino acids. Trimming removed 3 bases from V and 5 bases from J, with 11 bases in between. Germline CDR1 reads MGHRA; CDR2 reads YSYEKL. This chain's CDR3 is CASSHEPSHEQYF. As DNA, the CDR3 is TGCGCCAGCAGCCACGAGCCCTCTCACGAGCAGTACTTC.

This clonotype has just a few counts. The chain employs TRBV18 and TRBJ1-1; D possibly corresponds to TRBD1 (6 bases). The V and J ends lost 4 bases and 0 bases respectively, with 15 bases between them. The germline gives CDR1 KGHSH, CDR2 LQKENI. The CDR3 length is 16 residues. CDR3 DNA sequence: TGTGCCAGCTCACGGACCCTAACAGGGTTGAACACTGAAGCTTTCTTT. Its translation is CASSRTLTGLNTEAFF. Together with reference TRBV18 and TRBJ1-1, the CDR3 gives the full variable domain: NAGVMQNPRHLVRRRGQEARLRCSPMKGHSHVYWYRQLPEEGLKFMVYLQKENIIDESGMPKERFSAEFPKEGPSILRIQQVVRGDSAAYFCASSRTLTGLNTEAFFGQGTRLTVV.

The chain has TRBV20-1 and TRBJ2-1, with 9 bases that match TRBD2. Germline CDR1 and CDR2: DFQATT and SNEGSKA (reference sequence). J was trimmed by 0 bases and V by 5 bases; bases with no gene match: 8. The CDR3 covers 16 residues. For the CDR3, the DNA is TGCAGTGCTCTAAGCGGGGGGCCGAGCTCCTACAATGAGCAGTTCTTC. Translated: CSALSGGPSSYNEQFF.

The rearrangement links TRBV27 to TRBJ1-6; no definite D call. The V end lost 0 bases, the J end lost 0 bases, and 3 bases lay between the germline ends. The CDR3 runs to 15 residues. Germline CDR1 MNHEY, CDR2 SMNVEV (reference sequence). CDR3 amino acids: CASSLSFSYNSPLHF. The CDR3 bases are TGTGCCAGCAGTTTATCGTTCTCCTATAATTCACCCCTCCACTTT.

This clonotype turned up a few times. The V and J genes are TRBV10-3 and TRBJ1-2, with D maybe TRBD1 (6 bases). V was cut by 2 bases and J by 6 bases, with 16 bases left in between. The CDR3 spans 15 residues. Germline V lookup: CDR1 ENHRY, CDR2 SYGVKD. The CDR3 nucleotides read TGTGCCATCAGTGAGACCGGGACAATAAGAAATGGCTACACCTTC. Translated: CAISETGTIRNGYTF.